The sequence of this T cell receptor (beta chain) was determined in a study of T cell changes during pregnancy in multiple sclerosis. Germline V CDR1 and CDR2: SGHNT, YYREEE (reference sequence). This CDR3 is built from 14 residues. The J segment lost 6 bases and the V segment lost 4 bases, leaving 10 bases of the junction unmatched. The protocol was immunoSEQ multiplex PCR, while the TCRdb copy is restricted to in-frame clones and leaves out a portion. Among approximately 90,000 clones listed, around 92% were seen once. The TCR sequence derives from a female donor in good health, enrolled as a control in a pregnancy study. The starting material was peripheral blood, obtained after pregnancy. The chain carries TRBV5-4 and TRBJ2-7, with 7 positions matching TRBD2. DNA for the CDR3: TGTGCCAGCAGCCCCCGGACTAGTATCGTCGAGCAGTACTTC. Translating gives CASSPRTSIVEQYF.